The present T cell receptor beta chain was sequenced within a study of CD4+ T cells in melanoma. Assay used: immunoSEQ multiplex PCR; TCRdb lists only in-frame clones, some missing. The sample records about 140,000 clones, about nine tenths being singletons. The ends were cut back, 0 bases at V and 0 bases at J, with 6 bases in the middle. The CDR3 has 14 amino acids. Germline loops: CDR1 SGDLS, CDR2 YYNGEE. This clonotype originated in a human donor with melanoma. This chain uses TRBV9 with TRBJ1-2; D gene ambiguous. The CDR3 protein is CASSVGGTNYGYTF. Written as DNA, the CDR3 is TGTGCCAGCAGCGTAGGGGGAACTAACTATGGCTACACCTTC.